This T cell receptor (beta chain) was found in a study of cytomegalovirus exposure and HLA in healthy donors. PCR involved 60 Vbeta and 13 Jbeta primers. Profiling relied on immunoSEQ multiplex PCR, and the TCRdb table lists in-frame clones only, not all of them. Here the sample spans under 200,000 clones, approximately 80% being singletons. Findings and limits, study-wide: With DRB1 most and HLA-C fewest, TCR association rates differed between HLA loci in a later analysis.

Germline V gene lookup returns CDR1 ENHRY and CDR2 SYGVKD. Germline trimming cut 11 bases from V and 7 bases from J; bases unmatched to any gene: 12. This CDR3 region has 14 residues. As concerns this clone: Its antigen is undetermined.

Sequenced: PBMCs. This sequence joins TRBV10-3 and TRBJ2-1; 9 bases agree with TRBD1. The sequence was collected from a man aged 25 to 40 in good health and CMV-seronegative. The CDR3 spells CAHQGDRASNEQFF. The DNA for the CDR3 is TGTGCCCATCAAGGGGACAGGGCTTCAAATGAGCAGTTCTTC.